This T cell receptor beta chain was observed in a study of T cell repertoires in aging, cancer and after chemotherapy. In the study overall: About 9 million TCR reads made up the full dataset. Broader study findings: Lymphoid organ infiltration in hematological cancer patients may impair thymic emigration or peripheral T cell expansion. The repertoire data cannot show anything about immunological memory following chemotherapy. Loss of evenness, beyond lost richness, contributed to age-related TCR diversity decline in cancer patients.

Peripheral blood genomic DNA, not sorted cells or RNA, was the template. Concerning this clonotype itself: Antigen specificity is unknown.

Rearranged V-D-J TRB sequences were amplified with a mixed TRB-A/B primer pool. TCRdb re-called the multiplex PCR reads with MiXCR, one entry per CDR3 protein. Of thousands of distinct CDR3 sequences listed, roughly half are singletons. Trimming took 3 bases from V and 6 from J, leaving 9 bases between them. This CDR3 comprises 13 residues. Germline loops: CDR1 MNHEY, CDR2 SMNVEV (reference sequence). The chain employs TRBV27 and TRBJ1-5, with D hard to call. The receptor comes from a human donor with a blood cancer. The donor label of this sample is uncertain. The material sequenced was blood. CDR3 protein: CASSLGASQPQHF. Here the CDR3 DNA reads TGTGCCAGCAGTTTGGGCGCGTCTCAGCCCCAGCATTTT.